A selection of T cell receptor beta chains follows, all from one sample in a study of shared clonotypes between healthy human individuals. Here immunoSEQ multiplex PCR was the method, and the copy in TCRdb shows in-frame clones only, minus some. The data hold 470,000 or so clones, with roughly 80% observed a single time. Specimen: PBMCs. The receptors shown here come from a woman aged 40 to 50 in good health. Some clones in this sample may be carry-over from other donors' samples. Each CDR3 is given with its conserved first and last residue. D genes are given only for firm matches. Clone size is stated in some rows and not others, as once, few, many or a class when expanded.

CDR3 protein	CDR3 DNA	D gene	V gene	clone size	J gene
CASSCGRIGPLYSNQPQHF	TGTGCCAGCAGCTGCGGGCGGATCGGGCCCCTTTATAGCAATCAGCCCCAGCATTTT	-	TRBV2	-	TRBJ1-5
CASSGPGTSGSSGYNEQFF	TGTGCCAGTAGTGGTCCCGGGACTAGCGGGAGCTCCGGGTACAATGAGCAGTTCTTC	TRBD2	TRBV19	-	TRBJ2-1
CASRQIGDTQYF	TGCGCCAGCAGGCAAATTGGAGATACGCAGTATTTT	-	TRBV5-1	-	TRBJ2-3
CASIDRQETQYF	TGTGCCAGCATTGACAGGCAAGAGACCCAGTACTTC	-	TRBV9	-	TRBJ2-5
CASIVGNEQFF	TGTGCCAGCATAGTAGGGAATGAGCAGTTCTTC	-	TRBV25-1	-	TRBJ2-1
CASSQDGQVAGYTF	TGCGCCAGCAGCCAAGATGGACAGGTGGCTGGCTACACCTTC	TRBD1	TRBV4-3	-	TRBJ1-2
CASSLVRVPGNTIYF	TGTGCCAGCAGCTTAGTTAGGGTTCCTGGAAACACCATATATTTT	-	TRBV7-8	-	TRBJ1-3
CASRGQRRPYEQYF	TGTGCCAGCAGGGGACAGAGGAGACCTTACGAGCAGTACTTC	TRBD1	TRBV6-1	-	TRBJ2-7
CASSWTANTGELFF	TGTGCCAGCAGCTGGACAGCGAACACCGGGGAGCTGTTTTTT	-	TRBV7-7	once	TRBJ2-2
CASQTLGGGTGELFF	TGTGCCAGCCAGACGTTAGGCGGTGGCACCGGGGAGCTGTTTTTT	-	TRBV28	-	TRBJ2-2